These T cell receptor beta chains were read from a single sample in a study of technical replicates of blood from a few donors. Only in-frame clones appear in the TCRdb table, and some are missing; sequencing was by immunoSEQ multiplex PCR. The sample shows around 80,000 clones, roughly 91% of them seen only once. The sample taken for sequencing was T cells isolated from PBMCs. These receptors all come from a human donor in good health. Each CDR3 is given with its conserved first and last residue. D genes are given only for firm matches. Size values are once, few and many counts, or a class for expanded clones, and some rows have none.

clone_size	v_call	j_call	d_call	cdr3_aa	cdr3_nt
.	TRBV5-4	TRBJ2-7	.	CASSSKGQLYEQYF	TGTGCCAGCAGCTCGAAAGGACAGCTCTACGAGCAGTACTTC
.	TRBV27	TRBJ1-1	.	CASSLQGSNTEAFF	TGTGCCAGCAGTTTACAGGGGTCGAACACTGAAGCTTTCTTT
few	TRBV30	TRBJ1-1	.	CAWSRGMNTEAFF	TGTGCCTGGAGTCGAGGGATGAACACTGAAGCTTTCTTT
.	TRBV7-3	TRBJ2-7	.	CASSLNGGPGYEQYF	TGTGCCAGCAGCTTAAATGGTGGCCCAGGCTACGAGCAGTACTTC
.	TRBV19	TRBJ1-3	.	CASSMGSTGNTIYF	TGTGCCAGTAGTATGGGGAGCACTGGAAACACCATATATTTT
.	TRBV6-6	TRBJ2-2	TRBD1	CASTEQGADTGELFF	TGTGCCAGCACAGAACAGGGGGCCGACACCGGGGAGCTGTTTTTT
once	TRBV11-2	TRBJ1-4	.	CASSSTRGGGEKLFF	TGTGCCAGCAGCTCAACCAGAGGTGGAGGTGAAAAACTGTTTTTT
.	TRBV11-2	TRBJ2-7	.	CASSFENRGSYEQYF	TGTGCCAGCAGCTTTGAGAATAGAGGCTCCTACGAGCAGTACTTC
.	TRBV4-2	TRBJ1-1	.	CASSQEHSTVNTEAFF	TGTGCCAGCAGCCAAGAACACTCGACAGTTAACACTGAAGCTTTCTTT
.	TRBV14	TRBJ2-1	.	CASSQEGSYNEQFF	TGTGCCAGCAGCCAGGAGGGATCCTACAATGAGCAGTTCTTC
.	TRBV7-9	TRBJ2-7	.	CASSSPEASSYEQYF	TGTGCCAGCAGCTCGCCCGAGGCAAGCTCCTACGAGCAGTACTTC
.	TRBV10-1	TRBJ2-7	.	CASSESGDGLFDEQYF	TGCGCCAGCAGTGAGTCAGGAGACGGCCTTTTTGACGAGCAGTACTTC
once	TRBV27	TRBJ2-7	TRBD2	CASSLLLAGVYEQYF	TGTGCCAGCAGTTTACTACTAGCGGGGGTCTACGAGCAGTACTTC
.	TRBV27	TRBJ2-7	TRBD2	CASSSHGTSSIYEQYF	TGTGCCAGCAGTTCGCACGGGACTAGCAGTATCTACGAGCAGTACTTC
.	TRBV4-1	TRBJ2-7	.	CASSQDRLGPYEQYF	TGCGCCAGCAGCCAAGATCGCCTAGGCCCCTACGAGCAGTACTTC
.	TRBV30	TRBJ2-7	.	CAWGDFNEQYF	TGTGCCTGGGGGGACTTTAACGAGCAGTACTTC
.	TRBV5-5	TRBJ1-5	.	CASSPVLQGKRSQPQHF	TGTGCCAGCAGCCCAGTACTACAGGGAAAGAGGAGTCAGCCCCAGCATTTT
.	TRBV13	TRBJ1-2	TRBD1	CASSLDRRGYTF	TGTGCCAGCAGCTTGGACAGGAGGGGCTACACCTTC
.	TRBV30	TRBJ2-3	TRBD2	CAWSVTSGEDTQYF	TGTGCCTGGAGTGTAACTAGCGGGGAAGATACGCAGTATTTT
.	TRBV5-1	TRBJ1-1	.	CASTPGLANTEAFF	TGCGCCAGCACCCCGGGGTTGGCGAACACTGAAGCTTTCTTT
.	TRBV13	TRBJ2-2	TRBD1	CASSPGTGNTGELFF	TGTGCCAGCAGCCCTGGGACAGGGAACACCGGGGAGCTGTTTTTT
.	TRBV27	TRBJ2-7	TRBD2	CASSLGLAPYEQYF	TGTGCCAGCAGTTTGGGACTAGCGCCCTACGAGCAGTACTTC
few	TRBV28	TRBJ1-2	.	CASSLHVSGGYTF	TGTGCCAGCAGTTTACACGTCTCGGGTGGCTACACCTTC
.	TRBV11-2	TRBJ1-2	.	CASSSSRQYGYTFDGYTF	.
few	TRBV6-1	TRBJ1-2	.	CASSWANGYTF	TGTGCCAGCAGTTGGGCGAATGGCTACACCTTC